The sequence of this T cell receptor beta chain was determined in a study of graft-versus-host responses after intestinal transplantation (dated by TCRdb to 2020 to 2022). Context from the whole study: The transplants that recipients received were multivisceral, liver-intestinal, or isolated intestinal. Graft-versus-host and host-versus-graft alloreactive T cell clones were tracked in the graft, circulation and bone marrow after intestinal transplantation using bulk TCR-beta CDR3 sequencing. The cohort enrolled 20 to 30 intestinal transplant recipients including one retransplant, and a few patients lacking pretransplant specimens were excluded. A peak of at least 4% donor T cells among recipient peripheral blood mononuclear cells was the definition used for donor T cell macrochimerism. Every recipient was given anti-thymocyte globulin induction, then maintenance tacrolimus and steroids for approximately 3 years. Samples from three later patients were sequenced in-house on an Illumina MiSeq with MiXCR processing rather than by the commercial service. Alloreactive clones were identified by sequencing pre-transplant mixed lymphocyte reaction products and comparing them with unstimulated pre-transplant donor and recipient T cells.

Overall study results and their limits: Early after transplant, peak levels of circulating GvH clones were found to be associated with declines in HvG clones. The conclusions were limited by the relatively low number and heterogeneity of the intestinal transplant patients. GvH clones were detected in recipient bone marrow, and some of these GvH clones were observed earlier in ileal mucosa or blood, consistent with an intestinal mucosal origin. In the allografts of patients with donor T cell macrochimerism, GvH to HvG T cell clonal ratios were high.

Library prep was done by the immunoSEQ multiplex PCR assay. Adaptive Biotechnologies carried out high-throughput TCR-beta CDR3 sequencing of genomic DNA for most patients. As for how the authors treated the data: Adaptive's ImmunoSEQ software was the source of the TCR sequencing data for over 15 patients, while a few other patients were processed with MiXCR and VDJtools. CDR3 nucleotide sequences shared between donor and recipient were removed because the origin of such sequences could not be assigned. At least 2-fold expansion over unstimulated cells and a minimum CFSE-low frequency of 0.002% (template counts) or 0.001% (read counts) were required for clones to be classified as alloreactive. Clones were considered mappable if detected in sequenced pre-transplant spleen, lymph node, or MLR CFSE-low populations of the donor or recipient. Cumulative frequency of alloreactive clones was calculated as a percentage of all sequences weighted by copy number. Sourced from immuneACCESS, this table was stored by TCRdb with only in-frame sequences that have V and J called. A share of the clones is absent; for the studies checked, an unresolved V gene accounts for under half, and the remainder has no known explanation. V, J and clone size derive from that table, while D and trimming were established from the DNA sequence. The sample table lists 14,000 or so clones, 77% of them with a count of one. 3.5% to 4% of the sample lies in the top ten.

Dithiothreitol, EDTA incubations and collagenase D digestion were used to isolate intraepithelial and lamina propria lymphocytes from graft specimens. Bulk TCR-beta sequencing was performed on serial intestinal graft biopsy specimens collected as late as 600 days after transplant. This clone was counted a single time. It has no known antigen specificity. Nothing much larger sits one base from this clone, and base qualities are not available. Other DNA sequences in the same sample also yield this CDR3. The receptor comes from a human patient who received an intestinal transplant, so some T cells may come from the graft donor. Sequencing was performed on ileum tissue, taken approximately 27 days after intestinal transplant.

The DNA sequence is TGTGCCAGCAGTTCCCTCGGGACCCAGTACTTC. This gives the protein CASSSLGTQYF. The V and J segments used are TRBV27 and TRBJ2-5; the D gene is not confidently resolved. Including the terminal cysteine and phenylalanine, the CDR3 comprises 11 residues. Only the CDR3 DNA is retained, 33 bases long and in frame from the first base. The V end loses 4 bases and the J end loses 7 bases, and a stretch of 7 bases separates them. As encoded in the germline V gene (reference sequence), CDR1 is MNHEY while CDR2 is SMNVEV.